Below are 28 T cell receptor beta chains sequenced from a single sample in a study of blood T cell repertoires in COVID-19. The table came from immunoSEQ multiplex PCR; TCRdb's copy has only in-frame clones and leaves some out. The sample has around 260,000 clones, about 80% seen once. Sequencing input: PBMCs or T cells enriched from blood (not recorded which). The receptors come from a man between 25 and 39 years old with acute COVID-19.

The V and J genes are TRBV2 and TRBJ2-7; 10 bases agree with TRBD2. V shed 10 bases, J shed 0 bases, and the junction held 3 bases outside the gene matches. Germline values: CDR1 SNHLY, CDR2 FYNNEI. This CDR3 region has 13 residues. Here the CDR3 reads CANSSGSSYEQYV. In nucleotides, the CDR3 is TGTGCCAACTCTAGCGGGAGCTCCTACGAGCAGTACGTC.

For this clone: Its ends do not fully match the called genes, so a read error is possible. The chain is built from TRBV5-1 and TRBJ1-1; D is perhaps TRBD1 (6 bases). This CDR3 region has 14 residues. Germline V gives CDR1 SGHRS, CDR2 YFSETQ. The CDR3 bases are TGTGCCAGCAGCCGGGAGGGGGGAAACACTGAAGCTTTCTTT. Translated: CASSREGGNTEAFF.

J is TRBJ2-3 and V is TRBV7-2; D remains unclear. CDR3 length: 15 amino acids. Per the germline V gene, CDR1 is SGHTA and CDR2 is FQGNSA. V was trimmed by 2 bases and J by 0 bases, leaving 9 bases between them. The CDR3 DNA reads TGTGCCAGCAGCTTAAGGAAGACTAGCACAGATACGCAGTATTTT. Translated: CASSLRKTSTDTQYF.

The chain carries TRBV28 and TRBJ1-2; the D is unclear. CDR3 length: 14 amino acids. Trimming left V 4 bases short and J 0 bases short, with 9 bases between. Germline assignment: CDR1 MDHEN and CDR2 SYDVKM. The CDR3 bases are TGTGCCAGCAGTTCCCCGGGGTCTAACTATGGCTACACCTTC. This codes for CASSSPGSNYGYTF.

J is TRBJ2-5 and V is TRBV7-9, with TRBD2 as a possible D gene (6 bases). V was clipped by 0 bases and J by 5 bases, with 13 bases between them. The germline V gene has CDR1 SEHNR and CDR2 FQNEAQ (reference sequence). The CDR3 totals 15 residues. CDR3 sequence (DNA): TGTGCCAGCAGCTTAGCTTTGCGGGGCCGGGAGACCCAGTACTTC. This codes for CASSLALRGRETQYF.

This chain connects TRBV6-4 to TRBJ2-5; D is possibly TRBD2 (5 bases). With 0 bases removed from V and 11 bases from J, the gap between germline ends came to 13 bases. Germline V lookup: CDR1 MRHNA, CDR2 SNTAGT. This CDR3 comprises 13 residues. CDR3 region: CASSDSSGWQQYF. The CDR3 DNA reads as TGTGCCAGCAGTGACTCGAGCGGTTGGCAACAGTACTTC.

J is TRBJ1-5 and V is TRBV11-2; the D gene is possibly TRBD1 (5 bases). CDR1 is SGHAT, CDR2 FQNNGV, per germline. The CDR3 loop spans 14 amino acids. The V end was cut by 3 bases, the J end by 2 bases, with 8 bases between. The CDR3 here is CASSLGRGNQPQHF. CDR3 DNA sequence: TGTGCCAGCAGCTTGGGCAGGGGCAATCAGCCCCAGCATTTT.

The CDR3 sequence is CASSQAGQGRVYTF. In DNA, the CDR3 is TGTGCCAGCAGCCAAGCTGGCCAGGGTAGGGTCTACACCTTC. This sequence joins TRBV3-1 (or the pseudogene TRBV3-2) and TRBJ1-2, with a weak D call TRBD1 (5 bases). Germline CDR1 reads LGHDT; CDR2 reads YNNKEL (reference sequence). With 1 base removed from V and 10 bases from J, the gap between germline ends came to 16 bases. CDR3 length: 14 amino acids.

The genes are TRBV5-1 and TRBJ1-1; D unresolved. The CDR3 is 15 amino acids. Per the germline V gene, CDR1 is SGHRS and CDR2 is YFSETQ. V lost 6 bases and J lost 1, with 16 bases in between. CDR3 protein: CASTPNGWANTEAFF. DNA for the CDR3: TGCGCCAGCACCCCTAACGGTTGGGCGAACACTGAAGCTTTCTTT.

V is TRBV7-8 and J is TRBJ2-7, with D hard to call. Germline-derived CDR1 and CDR2 are SGHVS and FQNEAQ. V dropped 5 bases and J dropped 1 base, with 12 bases sitting between them. This CDR3 is 14 amino acids long. CDR3 in DNA: TGTGCCAGCAGCCACGAGCCCTGGTCCTACGAGCAGTACGTC. This encodes CASSHEPWSYEQYV.

In its sample, this clone was seen a few times. Other nucleotide sequences in the sample specify the same CDR3. The genes are TRBV29-1 and TRBJ1-1, with 7 bases lining up with TRBD1. V lost 4 bases, J lost 1 base, and 3 bases stayed unmatched. There are 13 residues in the CDR3. Germline loops: CDR1 SQVTM, CDR2 ANQGSEA. This CDR3 reads CSVVQGPNTEAFF. The CDR3 nucleotides read TGCAGCGTTGTACAGGGGCCGAACACTGAAGCTTTCTTT.

The chain links TRBV28 to TRBJ2-3; TRBD2 agrees at 11 bases. Germline loops: CDR1 MDHEN, CDR2 SYDVKM. This CDR3 comprises 15 residues. Trimming removed 5 bases from V and 1 base from J; junction bases left unmatched: 2. The CDR3 coding sequence is TGTGCCAGCAGTCAACTAGCGGGAGGCACAGATACGCAGTATTTT. It specifies CASSQLAGGTDTQYF.

V gene TRBV7-8 combines with J gene TRBJ1-1, with D unclear. Germline V gene data show CDR1 as SGHVS and CDR2 as FQNEAQ. This CDR3 has 16 amino acids. V gave up 5 bases and J gave up 1 base, with 17 bases separating them. CDR3 sequence: CASSTHVGLSNTEAFF. The DNA of the CDR3 is TGTGCCAGCAGCACCCATGTCGGGTTATCGAACACTGAAGCTTTCTTT.

Turning to this clone: The germline gene is not matched at one end of the junction; a read error may be the cause. The gene calls are TRBV5-1 and TRBJ2-5; TRBD2 matches at 9 bases. The CDR3 has 15 residues. Germline CDR1 and CDR2: SGHRS and YFSETQ. The CDR3 nucleotides read TGTGCCAGCAGCTACGAAGCGGGAGGCCAAGAGACCCAGTACTTC. Its protein product is CASSYEAGGQETQYF.

The V call is TRBV5-1, the J call TRBJ1-4; D not certain. CDR1 is SGHRS and CDR2 is YFSETQ in the germline V gene. Trimming stripped 4 bases from V and 8 bases from J, with 12 bases between. CDR3 length: 13 residues. CDR3 nucleotide sequence: TGCGCCAGCAGCCCCGGAGGGCTGGAAAAACTGTTTTTT. Translation: CASSPGGLEKLFF.

V is TRBV5-4 and J is TRBJ2-3, with TRBD1 matching 11 bases. The length of the CDR3 is 15 residues. Germline values: CDR1 SGHNT, CDR2 YYREEE (reference sequence). With 0 bases clipped from V and 4 bases from J, the junction kept 1 base outside the gene matches. The CDR3 region is CASSLGGQGADTQYF. CDR3 DNA sequence: TGTGCCAGCAGCTTGGGGGGACAGGGGGCAGATACGCAGTATTTT.

This rearrangement joins TRBV5-1 to TRBJ1-5, with TRBD1 identical over 8 bases. The CDR3 loop spans 16 amino acids. Germline-derived CDR1 and CDR2 are SGHRS and YFSETQ. J was trimmed by 6 bases and V by 0 bases; bases with no gene match: 8. CDR3 DNA: TGCGCCAGCAGCTTGGGCCCCGGGACAGGTACTCAGCCCCAGCATTTT. This encodes CASSLGPGTGTQPQHF.

The rearrangement joins TRBV5-6 to TRBJ2-1; 9 bases agree with TRBD2. V lost 4 bases, J lost 7 bases, and 12 bases stayed unmatched. The CDR3 length is 16 residues. Germline CDR1 SGHDT, CDR2 YYEEEE. DNA of the CDR3: TGTGCCAGCAGCCCCCTCCAGGGCGGGGGGGCGAATGAGCAGTTCTTC. Its protein is CASSPLQGGGANEQFF.

V and J are TRBV2 and TRBJ2-5, with TRBD1 as a possible D gene (7 bases). Between the trimmed V and J ends, which lost 6 bases and 1 base, there was a span of 12 bases. The CDR3 contains 14 residues. The germline CDR1 and CDR2 sequences are SNHLY and FYNNEI. The CDR3 protein is CASRQGGGQETQYF. CDR3 DNA sequence: TGTGCCAGCAGGCAGGGGGGCGGCCAAGAGACCCAGTACTTC.

The chain combines TRBV6-2 or TRBV6-3 with TRBJ2-3, with TRBD2 matching over 12 bases. The CDR3 consists of 19 residues. The germline V gene has CDR1 MNHEY and CDR2 SVGEGT. Losses at the gene ends were 7 bases for V and 2 bases for J; bases not matched to a gene: 16. CDR3 sequence reads: CASTPLGLAGGFLTDTQYF. The CDR3 DNA reads as TGTGCCAGCACCCCTTTAGGGCTAGCGGGGGGGTTTCTCACAGATACGCAGTATTTT.

This chain uses TRBV5-4 with TRBJ1-3, with unresolved D. Trimming pared 0 bases from V and 0 bases from J, leaving 7 bases between. The CDR3 consists of 15 residues. Germline values: CDR1 SGHNT, CDR2 YYREEE (reference sequence). CDR3 coding DNA: TGTGCCAGCAGCTTGGATTCGGGCTCTGGAAACACCATATATTTT. Its protein is CASSLDSGSGNTIYF.

J is TRBJ1-4 and V is TRBV28; TRBD1 agrees at 8 bases. The V and J ends lost 6 bases and 2 bases, in that order; junction bases with no gene match: 17. Per germline, CDR1 MDHEN and CDR2 SYDVKM. CDR3 length: 19 amino acids. The DNA of the CDR3 is TGTGCCAGCAGGATGGTGGCCTTCCAGGGGGCGCTGACTAATGAAAAACTGTTTTTT. This sequence encodes CASRMVAFQGALTNEKLFF.

The J gene is TRBJ1-5, the V gene TRBV27; perhaps TRBD1 as D (5 bases). The CDR3 runs 16 residues. Germline V gives CDR1 MNHEY, CDR2 SMNVEV (reference sequence). Trimming left V 2 bases short and J 2 bases short, with 13 bases between. The DNA for the CDR3 is TGTGCCAGCAGTTTACAGTCGGGAGGGGGCAATCAGCCCCAGCATTTT. This translates into CASSLQSGGGNQPQHF.

The chain employs TRBV7-9 and TRBJ1-1; 7 bases agree with TRBD1. This CDR3 has 15 residues. The trim removed 4 bases at V and 0 bases at J, leaving 5 bases unmatched. Germline lookup yields CDR1 SEHNR and CDR2 FQNEAQ (reference sequence). Here the CDR3 reads CASSWDSRMNTEAFF. Here the CDR3 DNA reads TGTGCCAGCAGCTGGGACAGCCGAATGAACACTGAAGCTTTCTTT.

The rearrangement links TRBV6-2 or TRBV6-3 to TRBJ2-2; TRBD1 is a possible D gene (5 bases). The CDR3 is made up of 15 amino acids. Per germline, CDR1 MNHEY and CDR2 SVGEGT. V dropped 2 bases and J dropped 1 base, with 8 bases sitting between them. The CDR3 region has the DNA TGTGCCAGCAGTTACACAGGACAGAACACCGGGGAGCTGTTTTTT. It is translated as CASSYTGQNTGELFF.

This chain links TRBV15 with TRBJ1-2, with unresolved D. CDR3 length: 14 amino acids. The V end was cut by 0 bases, the J end by 8 bases, with 13 bases between. CDR1 is LNHNV and CDR2 is YYDKDF in the germline V gene (reference sequence). The CDR3 region has the DNA TGTGCCACCAGCAGAGATTTCGGGGATGGCGGCTACACCTTC. It yields the protein CATSRDFGDGGYTF.

The chain uses TRBV5-6 and TRBJ2-7, with TRBD1 identical over 7 bases. The CDR3 is 13 amino acids. Losses at the gene ends were 4 bases for V and 6 bases for J; bases not matched to a gene: 7. In germline, CDR1 is SGHDT, CDR2 YYEEEE. CDR3 sequence: CASSLYDRAEQYV. CDR3 nucleotides: TGTGCCAGCAGCCTTTACGACAGGGCCGAGCAGTACGTC.

This chain connects TRBV15 to TRBJ1-5; no reliable D call. The V end was cut by 1 base, the J end by 2 bases, with 12 bases between. The germline V gene has CDR1 LNHNV and CDR2 YYDKDF (reference sequence). This CDR3 is 16 amino acids long. CDR3 protein: CATSRGLGEGNQPQHF. CDR3 nucleotide sequence: TGTGCCACCAGCAGAGGCCTTGGAGAGGGCAATCAGCCCCAGCATTTT. Complete variable domain (other parts from reference TRBV15 and TRBJ1-5): DAMVIQNPRYQVTQFGKPVTLSCSQTLNHNVMYWYQQKSSQAPKLLFHYYDKDFNNEADTPDNFQSRRPNTSFCFLDIRSPGLGDTAMYLCATSRGLGEGNQPQHFGDGTRLSIL.